This paragraph covers one T cell receptor beta chain sequence. The antigen remains unidentified. PCR involved 60 Vbeta and 13 Jbeta primers. Here immunoSEQ multiplex PCR was the method, and the copy in TCRdb shows in-frame clones only, minus some. The table records under 85,000 clones, over 70% of them present only once. This entry belongs to a study of cytomegalovirus exposure and HLA in healthy donors. Broader study findings: Analyzed later, association rates of TCRs varied across HLA loci, with DRB1 most and HLA-C fewest. Reportedly, fewer N-insertions than the 666-donor mean appeared in an Asian-associated ancestry cluster in a later analysis. A missense DCLRE1C variant was associated with V- and J-gene trimming of TCR beta chains in a later analysis, and an independent cohort replicated the association.

Trimming pared 5 bases from V and 11 bases from J, leaving 13 bases between. Germline V gene lookup returns CDR1 SGHTA and CDR2 FQGNSA. CDR3 length: 13 residues. The sequenced sample consisted of PBMCs. V and J are TRBV7-2 and TRBJ1-6; TRBD1 might be the D (5 bases). This TCR was recovered from a woman between 35 and 50 years old in good health and CMV-seropositive. CDR3 sequence: CASSPRDSAPLHF. As DNA, the CDR3 is TGTGCCAGCAGCCCCCGGGACTCAGCACCCCTCCACTTT.